The 23 T cell receptor beta chains in this list originate from one sample, sequenced in a study of blood T cells in healthy people across ages. The use of a sample-barcoded 5' primer and a J-beta primer mix characterized a second PCR of about 7 to 12 cycles. TCRdb called the 5' RACE reads again in MiXCR, with one record for every CDR3 protein. In the table there are about 1.6 million distinct CDR3 sequences, almost 35% of which are singletons. The sample taken for sequencing was blood. All receptors derive from a woman in her twenties or thirties in good health.

In its sample, this clonotype was seen many times. The rearrangement joins TRBV20-1 to TRBJ2-5; 11 bases fit TRBD1. The V gene end was trimmed by 6 bases and the J gene end by 5 bases; junction bases not matched to a gene: 11. The CDR3 is 15 residues long. Germline V lookup: CDR1 DFQATT, CDR2 SNEGSKA (reference sequence). The CDR3 protein is CSARGQGARGETQYF. The CDR3 region has the DNA TGCAGTGCCCGTGGACAGGGGGCGCGGGGGGAGACCCAGTACTTC.

Comments on this clonotype: A much more abundant neighbour one base away suggests this may be a read error. The genes are TRBV18 and TRBJ2-5; the match to TRBD2 covers 11 bases. The end of the DNA is better explained by TRBJ2-7, so the J call may be wrong. The CDR3 is 14 residues long. The germline CDR1 and CDR2 sequences are KGHSH and LQKENI. The CDR3 sequence: CACSPLAGVDEQYF. CDR3 nucleotide sequence: TGTGCCTGCTCACCACTAGCGGGGGTGGACGAGCAGTACTTC.

This chain joins TRBV6-5 and TRBJ2-3, with 8 bases fitting TRBD2. This CDR3 is 14 amino acids long. Germline assignment: CDR1 MNHEY and CDR2 SVGAGI. After removal of 7 bases from V and 3 bases from J, the junction contained 6 bases not matched to a gene. The CDR3 DNA is TGTGCCAGCAATCGGGGGGGAAAAACAGATACGCAGTATTTT. It is translated as CASNRGGKTDTQYF.

This clonotype was counted ten times or more. The chain joins TRBV29-1 to TRBJ2-3; 7 bases are shared with TRBD1. This CDR3 contains 11 residues. The trim removed 6 bases at V and 7 bases at J, leaving 4 bases unmatched. Per the germline V gene, CDR1 is SQVTM and CDR2 is ANQGSEA. CDR3 nucleotide sequence: TGCAGCGTCCTCAGGGGGAATACGCAGTATTTT. Translated: CSVLRGNTQYF.

About this clonotype itself: A junction boundary mismatches the germline segment, possibly from a read error. The rearrangement links TRBV23-1 to TRBJ2-7; D is possibly TRBD2 (5 bases). TRBV23-1 is an ORF, with its function uncertain. CDR3 length: 13 residues. In DNA form, the CDR3 reads TGCGCCAGTAGTCACGGACGGACTTACGAGCAGTACTTC. Translating gives CASSHGRTYEQYF.

In its sample, this clonotype was seen many times. The rearrangement links TRBV18 to TRBJ2-7, with D perhaps TRBD2 (5 bases). CDR1 is KGHSH, CDR2 LQKENI, per germline. This CDR3 is 17 amino acids long. V was cut by 0 bases and J by 7 bases, with 22 bases left in between. The CDR3 nucleotides read TGTGCCAGCTCACCACCGAATGTCGCTCTTTTTGGGGAGGAGCAGTACTTC. It specifies CASSPPNVALFGEEQYF.

This clonotype has more than one count but fewer than ten. J is TRBJ2-7 and V is TRBV3-1; 13 bases fit TRBD2. The CDR3 is 15 amino acids. Germline CDR1 reads LGHDT; CDR2 reads YNNKEL (reference sequence). With 1 base clipped from V and 5 bases from J, the junction kept 2 bases outside the gene matches. CDR3 sequence (DNA): TGTGCCAGCAGCCAAGGGACTAGCGGGAGCGACGAGCAGTACTTC. The encoded protein is CASSQGTSGSDEQYF.

Details on this clonotype: This may stem from a read error, because a much larger clone lies one nucleotide away. This chain connects TRBV29-1 to TRBJ2-1, with TRBD2 matching 8 bases. This CDR3 has 16 amino acids. The germline gives CDR1 SQVTM, CDR2 ANQGSEA. CDR3 region: CSAEDWGTAGGNEQFF. The CDR3 nucleotides read TGCAGCGCTGAAGATTGGGGTACGGCGGGAGGCAATGAGCAGTTCTTC.

V and J are TRBV20-1 and TRBJ2-3; TRBD2 is a possible D gene (5 bases). From germline, CDR1 is DFQATT and CDR2 SNEGSKA (reference sequence). V was trimmed by 5 bases and J by 5 bases, leaving 17 bases between them. The CDR3 contains 14 residues. The chain's CDR3 is CSAPRAAPGDTQYF. DNA for the CDR3: TGCAGTGCTCCTAGAGCGGCCCCGGGAGATACGCAGTATTTT.

This chain links TRBV7-9 with TRBJ2-7; D remains ambiguous. The V and J ends lost 1 base and 6 bases respectively, with 13 bases between them. Germline-derived CDR1 and CDR2 are SEHNR and FQNEAQ (reference sequence). The length of the CDR3 is 14 residues. In DNA, the CDR3 is TGTGCCAGCAGCTTAGAGGCGGAAGGCTCCGAGCAGTACTTC. Translation gives CASSLEAEGSEQYF.

This clonotype showed up just a few times. The chain uses TRBV15 and TRBJ2-5, with 8 bases matching TRBD1. Germline V CDR1 and CDR2: LNHNV, YYDKDF (reference sequence). The J segment lost 4 bases and the V segment lost 3 bases, leaving 10 bases of the junction unmatched. The CDR3 runs 16 residues. The CDR3, as DNA: TGTGCCACCAGCAGGGGGAATCAGGGGGCCTTAGAGACCCAGTACTTC. The encoded protein is CATSRGNQGALETQYF.

The rearrangement links TRBV20-1 to TRBJ1-5; D remains unclear. The V and J ends lost 3 bases and 2 bases respectively, with 14 bases between them. The CDR3 runs to 15 residues. The germline V gene encodes CDR1 DFQATT and CDR2 SNEGSKA (reference sequence). DNA for the CDR3: TGCAGTGCTAGTAAGGCAGGACTCGGCAATCAGCCCCAGCATTTT. Amino acids: CSASKAGLGNQPQHF.

V gene TRBV3-1 combines with J gene TRBJ1-2, with 7 bases identical to TRBD1. CDR1 LGHDT and CDR2 YNNKEL come from the germline V gene (reference sequence). V lost 4 bases to trimming and J lost 4 bases; unmatched junction nucleotides: 12. This CDR3 has 16 amino acids. The CDR3 region has the DNA TGTGCCAGCAGCCCTACGTTGGGACAGAGGAGCTATGGCTACACCTTC. It translates to CASSPTLGQRSYGYTF.

This clonotype was seen only a few times. The chain is built from TRBV25-1 and TRBJ1-6; TRBD1 aligns across 7 bases. Germline trimming cut 6 bases from V and 7 bases from J; bases unmatched to any gene: 12. Per germline, CDR1 MGHDK and CDR2 SYGVNS. The CDR3 loop spans 16 amino acids. Here the CDR3 reads CASRPPQTGSNSPLHF. The CDR3 DNA reads TGTGCCAGCAGGCCCCCCCAGACAGGGTCAAATTCACCCCTCCACTTT.

V usage is TRBV6-6 and J usage is TRBJ2-2, with D unclear. Trimming took off 6 bases at V and 8 bases at J, with 10 bases between the two ends. CDR1 and CDR2 (germline): MNHNY, SVGAGI (reference sequence). This CDR3 is built from 12 residues. The CDR3 protein is CASSFQAGELFF. CDR3 bases: TGTGCCAGCAGCTTTCAGGCGGGGGAGCTGTTTTTT.

This clonotype was observed at least ten times. The chain links TRBV4-1 to TRBJ1-2; 8 bases map to TRBD1. With V trimmed by 0 bases and J by 5 bases, 2 bases remained unmatched. The CDR3 runs 14 residues. Looked up from germline, CDR1 is MGHRA and CDR2 is YSYEKL. The DNA of the CDR3 is TGCGCCAGCAGCCAAGACAGGGGGCCGTATGGCTACACCTTC. Amino acid sequence: CASSQDRGPYGYTF.

Note on this clonotype: The junction departs from the called germline gene at one end, perhaps through a read error. The chain combines TRBV14 with TRBJ2-3, with D possibly matching TRBD1 (5 bases). CDR1 is SGHDN and CDR2 is FVKESK in the germline V gene. This CDR3 has 13 amino acids. The CDR3 here is CASSHGLTDTLYF. In DNA, the CDR3 is TGTGCCAGCAGCCATGGATTGACAGATACGCTGTATTTT.

This clonotype was detected only a few times. A much larger clonotype is one base distant, so this may be a read error. V is TRBV11-2 and J is TRBJ2-3; TRBD2 aligns across 10 bases. CDR1 and CDR2 (germline): SGHAT, FQNNGV. J lost 6 bases, V lost 1 base, and 10 bases had no gene match. The CDR3 covers 17 residues. The CDR3 coding sequence is TGTGCCAGCAGCTTAGTAGGCCCTAGCGGGAGATGTGATACGCAGTATTTT. Its protein product is CASSLVGPSGRCDTQYF. Filled out from reference TRBV11-2 and TRBJ2-3, the complete variable domain reads EAGVAQSPRYKIIEKRQSVAFWCNPISGHATLYWYQQILGQGPKLLIQFQNNGVVDDSQLPKDRFSAERLKGVDSTLKIQPAKLEDSAVYLCASSLVGPSGRCDTQYFGPGTRLTVL.

A word on this clonotype: The germline gene is not matched at one end of the junction; a read error may be the cause. The rearrangement links TRBV5-6 to TRBJ2-5; either TRBD1 or TRBD2 may fit D (5 bases each). The CDR3 sequence is 15 residues long. Germline lookup yields CDR1 SGHDT and CDR2 YYEEEE. CDR3 nucleotides: TGTACCAGCGGATCTGACAGTGAGCTTGGGGAGACCCAGTACTTC. The encoded protein is CTSGSDSELGETQYF.

The rearrangement joins TRBV7-3 to TRBJ2-1; 10 bases are shared with TRBD1. Germline trimming cut 5 bases from V and 8 bases from J; bases unmatched to any gene: 9. CDR3 length equals 15 residues. Looked up from germline, CDR1 is SGHTA and CDR2 is FQGTGA. The CDR3 protein is CASSPTGTGADEQFF. CDR3 DNA: TGTGCCAGCAGCCCCACCGGGACAGGGGCTGATGAGCAGTTCTTC.

The sample holds a few counts of this clonotype. The chain combines TRBV20-1 with TRBJ1-1; 10 bases fit TRBD1. Germline V gene lookup returns CDR1 DFQATT and CDR2 SNEGSKA (reference sequence). J gave up 12 bases and V 6 bases, and 13 bases lay outside the gene matches. The CDR3 runs to 13 residues. The CDR3 bases are TGCAGTGCCACCCAGGACGTGGACAGGGGGTCTTTCTTT. Its translation: CSATQDVDRGSFF.

DNA for the CDR3: TGCGCCAGCAGAGTCACCGGGGAGCTGTTTTTT. It yields the protein CASRVTGELFF. J is TRBJ2-2 and V is TRBV5-1; D is unclear. V lost 5 bases and J 4 bases, leaving 3 bases between the germline ends. The CDR3 spans 11 residues. Germline V gene data show CDR1 as SGHRS and CDR2 as YFSETQ.

The genes are TRBV20-1 and TRBJ2-7, with 8 bases that match TRBD2. The CDR3 covers 15 residues. V shed 8 bases, J shed 2 bases, and the junction held 14 bases outside the gene matches. Germline CDR1 and CDR2: DFQATT and SNEGSKA (reference sequence). The CDR3 spells CSPYYRGLDTYEQYF. The CDR3 nucleotides read TGCAGTCCCTACTATAGGGGACTAGATACCTACGAGCAGTACTTC.